This TCR beta chain is drawn from a study of PD-L1 blockade in urothelial cancer. Looking at the study overall: Analysis of the blood was performed 3 weeks (second dose) and 6 weeks after treatment start.

Profiling relied on immunoSEQ multiplex PCR, and the TCRdb table lists in-frame clones only, not all of them. The table records around 33,000 clones, 82% of them present only once. Time point defined: pretreatment peripheral blood. As for this clone: The antigen is not known.

Study-wide findings and caveats: Patients with below-median pretreatment blood clonality survived longer.

Material: PBMCs, obtained around atezolizumab (anti-PD-L1) treatment. The TCR comes from a man in his sixties with urothelial cancer.

CDR3 nucleotides: TGTGCCAGCAGTGAAAGCGGGGGGCTAGGTGCAGATACGCAGTATTTT. It translates to CASSESGGLGADTQYF. The chain has TRBV6-1 and TRBJ2-3; 9 bases are shared with TRBD2. The CDR3 covers 16 residues. Germline CDR1 MNHNS, CDR2 SASEGT. V lost 2 bases and J lost 4; bases outside the gene matches: 7.